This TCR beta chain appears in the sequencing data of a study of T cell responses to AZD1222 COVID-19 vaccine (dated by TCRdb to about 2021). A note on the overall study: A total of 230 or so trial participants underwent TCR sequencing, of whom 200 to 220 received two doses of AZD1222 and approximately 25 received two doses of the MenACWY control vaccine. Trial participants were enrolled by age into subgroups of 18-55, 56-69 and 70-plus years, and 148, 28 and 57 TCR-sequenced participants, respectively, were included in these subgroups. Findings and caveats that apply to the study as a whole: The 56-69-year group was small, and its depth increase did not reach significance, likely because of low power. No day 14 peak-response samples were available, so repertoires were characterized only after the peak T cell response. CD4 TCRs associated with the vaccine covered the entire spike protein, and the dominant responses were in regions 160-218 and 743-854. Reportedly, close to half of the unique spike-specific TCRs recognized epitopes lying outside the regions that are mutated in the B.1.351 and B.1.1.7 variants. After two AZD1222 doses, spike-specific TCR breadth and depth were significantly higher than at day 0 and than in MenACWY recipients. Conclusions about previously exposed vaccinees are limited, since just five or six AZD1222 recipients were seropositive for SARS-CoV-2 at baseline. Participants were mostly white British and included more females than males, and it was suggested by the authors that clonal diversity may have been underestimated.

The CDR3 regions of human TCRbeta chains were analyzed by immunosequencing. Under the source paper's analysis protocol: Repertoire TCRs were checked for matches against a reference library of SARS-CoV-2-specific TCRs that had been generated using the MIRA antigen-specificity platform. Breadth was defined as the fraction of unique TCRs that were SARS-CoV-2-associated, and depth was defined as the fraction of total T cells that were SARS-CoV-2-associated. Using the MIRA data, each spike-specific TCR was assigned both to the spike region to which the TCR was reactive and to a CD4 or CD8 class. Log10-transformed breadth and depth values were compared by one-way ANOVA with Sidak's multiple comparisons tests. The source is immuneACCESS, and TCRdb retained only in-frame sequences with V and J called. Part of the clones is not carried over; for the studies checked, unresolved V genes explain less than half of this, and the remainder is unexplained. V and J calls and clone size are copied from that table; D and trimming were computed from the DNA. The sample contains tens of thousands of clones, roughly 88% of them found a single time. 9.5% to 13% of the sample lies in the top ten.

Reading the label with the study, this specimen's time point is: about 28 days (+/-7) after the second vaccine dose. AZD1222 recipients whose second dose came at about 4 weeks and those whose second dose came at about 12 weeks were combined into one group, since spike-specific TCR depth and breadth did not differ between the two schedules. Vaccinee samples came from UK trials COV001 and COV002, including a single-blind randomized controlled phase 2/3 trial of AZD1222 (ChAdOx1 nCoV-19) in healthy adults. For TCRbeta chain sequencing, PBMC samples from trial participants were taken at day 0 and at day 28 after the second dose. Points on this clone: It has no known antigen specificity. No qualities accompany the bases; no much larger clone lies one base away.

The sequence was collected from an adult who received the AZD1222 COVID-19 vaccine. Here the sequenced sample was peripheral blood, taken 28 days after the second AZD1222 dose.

The CDR3 sequence is CASSVGPKRTGNTEAFF. Here is the DNA: TGTGCCAGCAGCGTGGGCCCGAAACGGACAGGCAACACTGAAGCTTTCTTT. The rearrangement joined TRBV11-3 to TRBJ1-1, and TRBD1 aligns with 7 junction nucleotides. Inclusive of the bounding cysteine and phenylalanine, the CDR3 is 17 residues long. The sequence is cut down to CDR3 DNA, 51 bases in frame from base 1. The germline V gene sets CDR1 to SGHNT and CDR2 to YENEEA. V lost 5 bases and J lost 2 bases, and the count of bases not matched to a germline gene is 14.